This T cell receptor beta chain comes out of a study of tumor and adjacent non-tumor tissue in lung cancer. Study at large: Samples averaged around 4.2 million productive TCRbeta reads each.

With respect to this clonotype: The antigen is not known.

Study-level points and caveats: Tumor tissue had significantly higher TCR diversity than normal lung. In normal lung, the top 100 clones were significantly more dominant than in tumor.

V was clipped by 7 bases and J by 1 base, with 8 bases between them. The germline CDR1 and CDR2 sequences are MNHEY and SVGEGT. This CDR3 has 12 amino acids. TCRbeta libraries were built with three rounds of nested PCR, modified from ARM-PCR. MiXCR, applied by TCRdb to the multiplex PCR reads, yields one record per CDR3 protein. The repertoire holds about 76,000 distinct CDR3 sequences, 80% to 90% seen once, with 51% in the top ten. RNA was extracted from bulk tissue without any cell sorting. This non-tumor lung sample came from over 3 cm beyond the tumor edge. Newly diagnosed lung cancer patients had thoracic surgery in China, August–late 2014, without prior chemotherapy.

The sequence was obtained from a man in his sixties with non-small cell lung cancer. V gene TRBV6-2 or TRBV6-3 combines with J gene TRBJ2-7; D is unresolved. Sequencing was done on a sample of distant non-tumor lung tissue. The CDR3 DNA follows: TGTGCCAGCATAGGCAGGTCCTACGAGCAGTACTTC. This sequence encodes CASIGRSYEQYF.